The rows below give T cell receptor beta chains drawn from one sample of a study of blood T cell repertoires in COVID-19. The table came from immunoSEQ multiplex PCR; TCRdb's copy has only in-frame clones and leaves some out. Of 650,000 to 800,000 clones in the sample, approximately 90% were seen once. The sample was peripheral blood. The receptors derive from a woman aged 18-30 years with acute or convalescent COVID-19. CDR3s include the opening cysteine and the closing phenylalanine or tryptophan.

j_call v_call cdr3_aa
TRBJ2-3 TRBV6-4 CASSPGKDTDTQYF
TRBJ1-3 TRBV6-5 CASSSGGYDLTNTIYF
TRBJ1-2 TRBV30 CAWAPLRGDTYGYTF
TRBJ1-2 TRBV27 CASSLNLDRGRDGYTF
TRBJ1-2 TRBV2 CASSEGTGPYGYTF
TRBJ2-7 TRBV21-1 CASRPGQSCYEQYF
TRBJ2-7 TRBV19 CASSTGTIGEQYF
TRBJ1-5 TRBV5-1 CASSLGAGNQPQHF
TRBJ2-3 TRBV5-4 CASSKGQSSTDTQYF
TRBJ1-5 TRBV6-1 CASSDGWRNQPQHF
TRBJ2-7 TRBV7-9 CASSLGAGSYEQYF
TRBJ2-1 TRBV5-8 CASSLGRGTSTNEQFF
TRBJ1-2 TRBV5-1 CAIRSDYGYTF
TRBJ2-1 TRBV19 CASSQTRPGTGDPFF
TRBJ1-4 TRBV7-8 CASTLSGGSEKLFF
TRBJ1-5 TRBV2 CASSELGAIQPQHF
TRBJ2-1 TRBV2 CASSRESSYNEQFF
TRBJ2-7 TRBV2 CASRDGGYEQYF
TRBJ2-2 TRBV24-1 CATRGTGDTGELFF
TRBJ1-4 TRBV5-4 CASSNGLDEKLFF
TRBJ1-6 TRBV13 CASSAGRDRPMF
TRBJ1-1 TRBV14 CASSHLGTMNTEAFF
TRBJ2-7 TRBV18 CASSPGQVYEQYF
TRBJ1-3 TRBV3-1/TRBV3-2 CASSQASSGNTIYF
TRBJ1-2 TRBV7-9 CASSLGPGLRYGYTF
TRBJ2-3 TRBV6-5 CASSYRQATDTQYF
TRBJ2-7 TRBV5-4 CASSLKEGLGGEQYF